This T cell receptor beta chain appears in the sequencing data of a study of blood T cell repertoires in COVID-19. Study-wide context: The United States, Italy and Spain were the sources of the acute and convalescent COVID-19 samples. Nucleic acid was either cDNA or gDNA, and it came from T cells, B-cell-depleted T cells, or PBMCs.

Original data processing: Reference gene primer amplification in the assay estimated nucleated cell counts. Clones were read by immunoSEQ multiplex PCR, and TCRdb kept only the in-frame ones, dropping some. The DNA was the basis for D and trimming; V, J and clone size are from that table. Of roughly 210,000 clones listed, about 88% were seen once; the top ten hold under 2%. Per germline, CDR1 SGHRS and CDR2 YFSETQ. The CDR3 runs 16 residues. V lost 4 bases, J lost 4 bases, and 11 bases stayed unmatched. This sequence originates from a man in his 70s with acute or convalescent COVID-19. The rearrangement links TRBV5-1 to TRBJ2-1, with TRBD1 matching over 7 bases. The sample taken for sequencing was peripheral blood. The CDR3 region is CASSPGTAPPYNEQFF. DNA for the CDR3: TGCGCCAGCAGCCCTGGGACAGCCCCTCCTTACAATGAGCAGTTCTTC.